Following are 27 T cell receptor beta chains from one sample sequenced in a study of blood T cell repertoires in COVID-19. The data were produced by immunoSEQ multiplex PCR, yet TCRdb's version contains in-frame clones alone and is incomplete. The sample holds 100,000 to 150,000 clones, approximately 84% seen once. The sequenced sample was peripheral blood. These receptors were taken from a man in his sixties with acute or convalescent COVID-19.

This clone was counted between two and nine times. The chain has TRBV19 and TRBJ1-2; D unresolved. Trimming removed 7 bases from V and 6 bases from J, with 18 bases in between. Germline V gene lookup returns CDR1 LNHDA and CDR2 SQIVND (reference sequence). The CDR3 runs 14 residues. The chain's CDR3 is CASTLQVVGNGYTF. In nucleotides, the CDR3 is TGTGCCAGTACCCTTCAAGTGGTCGGGAATGGCTACACCTTC.

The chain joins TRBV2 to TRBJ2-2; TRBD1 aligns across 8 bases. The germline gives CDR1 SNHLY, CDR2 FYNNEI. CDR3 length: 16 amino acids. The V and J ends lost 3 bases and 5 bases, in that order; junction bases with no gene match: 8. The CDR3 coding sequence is TGTGCCAGCAGTGAGGCTGCCAGGGGGCCAACCGGGGAGCTGTTTTTT. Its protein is CASSEAARGPTGELFF.

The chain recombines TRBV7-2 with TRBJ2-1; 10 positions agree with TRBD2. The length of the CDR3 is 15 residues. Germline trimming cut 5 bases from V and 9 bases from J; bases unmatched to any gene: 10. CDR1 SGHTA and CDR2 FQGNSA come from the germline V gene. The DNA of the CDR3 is TGTGCCAGCAGCACCCTAGCGGGAGTCGGCGCTGAGCAGTTCTTC. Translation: CASSTLAGVGAEQFF. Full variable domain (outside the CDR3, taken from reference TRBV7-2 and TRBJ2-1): GAGVSQSPSNKVTEKGKDVELRCDPISGHTALYWYRQSLGQGLEFLIYFQGNSAPDKSGLPSDRFSAERTGGSVSTLTIQRTQQEDSAVYLCASSTLAGVGAEQFFGPGTRLTVL.

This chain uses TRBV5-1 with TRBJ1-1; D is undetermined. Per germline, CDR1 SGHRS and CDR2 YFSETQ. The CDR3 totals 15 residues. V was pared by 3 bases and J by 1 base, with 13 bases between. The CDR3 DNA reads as TGCGCCAGCAGCTCGGATGACATCCGGAACACTGAAGCTTTCTTT. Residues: CASSSDDIRNTEAFF.

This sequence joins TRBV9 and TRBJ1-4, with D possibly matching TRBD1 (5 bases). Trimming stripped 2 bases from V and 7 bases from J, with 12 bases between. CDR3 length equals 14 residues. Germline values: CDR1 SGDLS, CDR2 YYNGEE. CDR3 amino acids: CASSVGGAREKLFF. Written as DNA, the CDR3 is TGTGCCAGCAGCGTGGGTGGGGCGCGTGAAAAACTGTTTTTT.

CDR3 in amino acids: CASSVGSPANYGYTF. DNA of the CDR3: TGTGCCAGCAGCGTAGGGAGCCCTGCTAACTATGGCTACACCTTC. The genes are TRBV9 and TRBJ1-2, with D unclear. The V and J ends lost 0 bases and 0 bases respectively, with 9 bases between them. Germline-derived CDR1 and CDR2 are SGDLS and YYNGEE. The CDR3 runs 15 residues. Full variable domain (missing parts from reference TRBV9 and TRBJ1-2): DSGVTQTPKHLITATGQRVTLRCSPRSGDLSVYWYQQSLDQGLQFLIQYYNGEERAKGNILERFSAQQFPDLHSELNLSSLELGDSALYFCASSVGSPANYGYTFGSGTRLTVV.

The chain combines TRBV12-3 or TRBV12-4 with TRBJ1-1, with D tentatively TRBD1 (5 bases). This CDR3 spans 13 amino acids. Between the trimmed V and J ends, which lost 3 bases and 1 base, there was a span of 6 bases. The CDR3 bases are TGTGCCAGCAGTTTTGGACAGAACACTGAAGCTTTCTTT. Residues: CASSFGQNTEAFF.

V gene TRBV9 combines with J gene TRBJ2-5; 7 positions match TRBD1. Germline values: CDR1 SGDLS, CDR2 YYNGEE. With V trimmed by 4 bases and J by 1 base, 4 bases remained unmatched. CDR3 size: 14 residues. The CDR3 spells CASSSRQGQETQYF. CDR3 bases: TGTGCCAGCAGCTCCCGACAGGGCCAAGAGACCCAGTACTTC.

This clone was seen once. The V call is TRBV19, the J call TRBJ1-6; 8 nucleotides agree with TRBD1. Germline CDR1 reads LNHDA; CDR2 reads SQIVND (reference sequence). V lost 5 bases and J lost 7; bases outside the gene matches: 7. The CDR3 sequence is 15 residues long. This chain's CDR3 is CASSPGQGGNSPLHF. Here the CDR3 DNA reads TGTGCCAGTAGTCCAGGACAGGGTGGAAATTCACCCCTCCACTTT.

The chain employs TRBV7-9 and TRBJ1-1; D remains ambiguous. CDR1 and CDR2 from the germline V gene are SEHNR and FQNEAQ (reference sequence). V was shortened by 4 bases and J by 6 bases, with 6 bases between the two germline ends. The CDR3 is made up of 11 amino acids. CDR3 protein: CASSSLAEAFF. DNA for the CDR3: TGTGCCAGCAGCTCCCTTGCTGAAGCTTTCTTT.

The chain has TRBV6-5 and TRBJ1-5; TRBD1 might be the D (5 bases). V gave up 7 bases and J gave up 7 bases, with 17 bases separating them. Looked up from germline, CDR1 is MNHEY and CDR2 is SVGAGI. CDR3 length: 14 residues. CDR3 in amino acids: CASNPSQGGQPQHF. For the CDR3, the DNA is TGTGCCAGCAACCCGTCCCAGGGCGGACAGCCCCAGCATTTT.

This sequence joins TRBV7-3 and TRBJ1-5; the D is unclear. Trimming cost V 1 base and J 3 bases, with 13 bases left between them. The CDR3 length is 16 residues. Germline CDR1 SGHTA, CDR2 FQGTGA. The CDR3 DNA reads TGTGCCAGCAGCTTAAATAGCGGGGTATCCAATCAGCCCCAGCATTTT. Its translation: CASSLNSGVSNQPQHF.

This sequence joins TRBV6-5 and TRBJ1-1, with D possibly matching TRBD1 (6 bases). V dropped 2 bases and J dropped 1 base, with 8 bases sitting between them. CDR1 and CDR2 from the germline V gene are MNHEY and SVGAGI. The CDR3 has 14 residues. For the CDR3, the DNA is TGTGCCAGCAGTTACGGCAGGGGGAACACTGAAGCTTTCTTT. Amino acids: CASSYGRGNTEAFF.

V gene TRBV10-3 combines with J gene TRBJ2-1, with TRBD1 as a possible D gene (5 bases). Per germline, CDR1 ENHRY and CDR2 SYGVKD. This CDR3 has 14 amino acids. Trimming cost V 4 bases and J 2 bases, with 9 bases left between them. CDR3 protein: CAISVGVTYNEQFF. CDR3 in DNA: TGTGCCATCAGTGTAGGGGTGACCTACAATGAGCAGTTCTTC.

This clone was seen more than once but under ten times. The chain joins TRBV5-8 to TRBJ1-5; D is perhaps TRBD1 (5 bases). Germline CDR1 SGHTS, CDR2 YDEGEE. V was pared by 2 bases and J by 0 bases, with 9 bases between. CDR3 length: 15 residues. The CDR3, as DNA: TGTGCCAGCAGCTTAGGCAGGGATAGCAATCAGCCCCAGCATTTT. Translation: CASSLGRDSNQPQHF. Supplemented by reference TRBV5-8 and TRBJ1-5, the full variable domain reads EAGVTQSPTHLIKTRGQQATLRCSPISGHTSVYWYQQALGLGLQFLLWYDEGEERNRGNFPPRFSGRQFPNYSSELNVNALELEDSALYLCASSLGRDSNQPQHFGDGTRLSIL.

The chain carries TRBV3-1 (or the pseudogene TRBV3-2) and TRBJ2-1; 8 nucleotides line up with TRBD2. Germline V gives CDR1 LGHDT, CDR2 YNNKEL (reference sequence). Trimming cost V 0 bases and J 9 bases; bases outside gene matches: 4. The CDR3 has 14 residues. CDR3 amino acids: CASSQDPLAGEQFF. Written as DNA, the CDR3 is TGTGCCAGCAGCCAAGATCCTCTAGCGGGTGAGCAGTTCTTC.

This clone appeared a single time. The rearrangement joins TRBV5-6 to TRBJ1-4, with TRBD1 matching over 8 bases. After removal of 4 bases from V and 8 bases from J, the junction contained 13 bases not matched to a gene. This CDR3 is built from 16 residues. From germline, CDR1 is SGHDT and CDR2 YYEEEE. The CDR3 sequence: CASSRTPTGGGEKLFF. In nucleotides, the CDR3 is TGTGCCAGCAGCCGTACTCCTACAGGGGGAGGGGAAAAACTGTTTTTT.

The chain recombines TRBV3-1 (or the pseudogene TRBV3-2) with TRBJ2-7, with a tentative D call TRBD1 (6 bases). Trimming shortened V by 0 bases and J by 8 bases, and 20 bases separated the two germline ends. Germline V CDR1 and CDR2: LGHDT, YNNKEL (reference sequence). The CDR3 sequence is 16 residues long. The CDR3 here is CASSQDLVTGGLKQYF. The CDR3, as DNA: TGTGCCAGCAGCCAAGATCTGGTGACAGGCGGATTGAAGCAGTACTTC.

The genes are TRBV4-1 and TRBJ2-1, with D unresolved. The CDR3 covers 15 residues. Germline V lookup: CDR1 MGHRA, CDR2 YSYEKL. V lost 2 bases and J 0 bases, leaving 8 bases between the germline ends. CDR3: CASSQTPGSYNEQFF. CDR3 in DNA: TGCGCCAGCAGCCAAACCCCCGGCTCCTACAATGAGCAGTTCTTC.

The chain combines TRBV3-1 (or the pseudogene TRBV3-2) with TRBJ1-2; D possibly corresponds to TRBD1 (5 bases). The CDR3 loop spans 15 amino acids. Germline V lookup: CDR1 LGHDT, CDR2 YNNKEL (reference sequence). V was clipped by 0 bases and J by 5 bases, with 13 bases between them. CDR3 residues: CASSQEGPKWYGYTF. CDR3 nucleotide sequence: TGTGCCAGCAGCCAAGAGGGGCCGAAGTGGTATGGCTACACCTTC.

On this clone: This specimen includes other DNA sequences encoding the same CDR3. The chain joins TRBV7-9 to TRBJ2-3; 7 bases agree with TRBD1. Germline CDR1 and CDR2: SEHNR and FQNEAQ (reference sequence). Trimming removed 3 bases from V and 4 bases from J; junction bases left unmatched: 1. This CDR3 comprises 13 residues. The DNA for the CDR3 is TGTGCCAGCAGCTTGGGGACAGCAGATACGCAGTATTTT. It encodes CASSLGTADTQYF. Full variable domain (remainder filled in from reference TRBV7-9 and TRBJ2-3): DTGVSQNPRHKITKRGQNVTFRCDPISEHNRLYWYRQTLGQGPEFLTYFQNEAQLEKSRLLSDRFSAERPKGSFSTLEIQRTEQGDSAMYLCASSLGTADTQYFGPGTRLTVL.

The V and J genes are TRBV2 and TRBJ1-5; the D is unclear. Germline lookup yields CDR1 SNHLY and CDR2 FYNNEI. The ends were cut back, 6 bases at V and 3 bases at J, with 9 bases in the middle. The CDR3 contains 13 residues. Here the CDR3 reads CASRRVDNQPQHF. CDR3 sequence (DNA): TGTGCCAGCAGGAGGGTAGACAATCAGCCCCAGCATTTT.

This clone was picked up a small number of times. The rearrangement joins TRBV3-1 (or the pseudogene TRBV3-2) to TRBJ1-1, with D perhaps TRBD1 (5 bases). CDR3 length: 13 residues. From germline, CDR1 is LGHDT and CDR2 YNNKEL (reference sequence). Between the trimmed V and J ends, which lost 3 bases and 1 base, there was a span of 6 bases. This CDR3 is CASSHTGNTEAFF. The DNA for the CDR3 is TGTGCCAGCAGCCACACAGGGAACACTGAAGCTTTCTTT.

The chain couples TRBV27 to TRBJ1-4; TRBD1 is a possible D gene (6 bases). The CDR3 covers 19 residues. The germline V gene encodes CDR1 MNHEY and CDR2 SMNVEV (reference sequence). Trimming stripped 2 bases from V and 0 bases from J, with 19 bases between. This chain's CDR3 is CASSLISTGGFATNEKLFF. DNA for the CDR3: TGTGCCAGCAGTTTAATTTCAACTGGGGGCTTCGCAACTAATGAAAAACTGTTTTTT.

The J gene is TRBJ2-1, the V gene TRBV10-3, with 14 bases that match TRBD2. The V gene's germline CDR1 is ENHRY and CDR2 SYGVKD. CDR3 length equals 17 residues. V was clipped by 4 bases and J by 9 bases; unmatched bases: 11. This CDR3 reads CAISVTGTSGSGSEQFF. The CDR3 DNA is TGTGCCATCAGTGTTACTGGGACTAGCGGGAGCGGGAGTGAGCAGTTCTTC.

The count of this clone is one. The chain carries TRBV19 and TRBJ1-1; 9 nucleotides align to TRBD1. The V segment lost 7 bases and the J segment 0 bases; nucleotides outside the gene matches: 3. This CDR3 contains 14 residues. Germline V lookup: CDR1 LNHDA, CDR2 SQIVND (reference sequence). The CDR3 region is CASKRDRVNTEAFF. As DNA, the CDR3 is TGTGCCAGTAAGAGGGACAGGGTGAACACTGAAGCTTTCTTT.

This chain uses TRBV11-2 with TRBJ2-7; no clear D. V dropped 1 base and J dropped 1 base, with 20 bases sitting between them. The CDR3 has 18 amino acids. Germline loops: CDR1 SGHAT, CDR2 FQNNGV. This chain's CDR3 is CASSLGNPWQAQSYEQYF. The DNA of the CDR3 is TGTGCCAGCAGCTTAGGGAACCCGTGGCAGGCCCAATCCTACGAGCAGTACTTC.